A selection of T cell receptor beta chains follows, all from one sample in a study of T cells in Graves' hyperthyroidism and ophthalmopathy. MiXCR, run by TCRdb on the multiplex PCR reads, gives a single entry per CDR3 protein. The sample has over 550,000 distinct CDR3 sequences, over 15% seen once. What was sequenced was blood. The receptors derive from a woman aged 18-29 years with Graves' hyperthyroidism. Both conserved end residues are part of each CDR3. A D gene is named only where the DNA matches it firmly. Size is omitted from some rows. Given values are once, few, many or a class for expanded clones.

size: -
V: TRBV24-1
D: -
J: TRBJ1-5
CDR3: CATSDFPDPTQHF
DNA: TGTGCCACCAGTGATTTCCCGGACCCGACCCAGCATTTT

size: -
V: TRBV7-2
D: TRBD2
J: TRBJ2-7
CDR3: CASSATSGRVYEQYF
DNA: TGTGCCAGCAGCGCAACTAGCGGGAGGGTCTACGAGCAGTACTTC

size: many
V: TRBV11-2
D: -
J: TRBJ2-1
CDR3: CASSLYRLYGDEQFF
DNA: TGTGCCAGCAGCTTATATCGGCTGTACGGCGATGAGCAGTTCTTC

size: -
V: TRBV19
D: -
J: TRBJ2-2
CDR3: CASRELVLATGELFF
DNA: TGTGCCAGTAGGGAACTAGTCCTTGCCACCGGGGAGCTGTTTTTT

size: few
V: TRBV6-1
D: -
J: TRBJ1-1
CDR3: CASRDTVNTEAFF
DNA: TGTGCCAGCAGAGACACGGTGAACACTGAAGCTTTCTTT

size: few
V: TRBV15
D: -
J: TRBJ1-5
CDR3: CATSREGNF
DNA: TGTGCCACCAGCAGAGAAGGAAATTTT

size: few
V: TRBV3-1
D: -
J: TRBJ1-1
CDR3: CASSRLETNTEAFF
DNA: TGTGCCAGCAGCCGCTTAGAGACCAACACTGAAGCTTTCTTT

size: many
V: TRBV6-2/TRBV6-3
D: -
J: TRBJ1-2
CDR3: CASSDTNRGYGYTF
DNA: TGTGCCAGCAGTGACACGAACCGTGGCTATGGCTACACCTTC

size: few
V: TRBV6-1
D: TRBD1
J: TRBJ1-1
CDR3: CASTTGENTEAFF
DNA: TGTGCCAGCACAACAGGGGAGAACACTGAAGCTTTCTTT

size: -
V: TRBV6-5
D: -
J: TRBJ1-4
CDR3: CASSYSRATNEKLFF
DNA: TGTGCCAGCAGTTACTCCAGGGCAACTAATGAAAAACTGTTTTTT

size: -
V: TRBV6-1
D: -
J: TRBJ2-2
CDR3: CASSEARTSPTGELFF
DNA: TGTGCCAGCAGTGAAGCCCGGACAAGTCCCACCGGGGAGCTGTTTTTT

size: -
V: TRBV14
D: -
J: TRBJ2-1
CDR3: CASSQEGRRGKFF
DNA: TGTGCCAGCAGCCAAGAAGGTCGGAGGGGCAAGTTCTTC

size: -
V: TRBV7-2
D: -
J: TRBJ2-3
CDR3: CASSYRSEDTDTQYF
DNA: TGTGCCAGCAGTTACCGGAGCGAGGACACAGATACGCAGTATTTT

size: few
V: TRBV7-9
D: TRBD2
J: TRBJ2-3
CDR3: CASSLGIAGASTDTQYF
DNA: TGTGCCAGCAGCCTAGGGATAGCGGGGGCCAGCACAGATACGCAGTATTTT

size: -
V: TRBV20-1
D: TRBD2
J: TRBJ2-1
CDR3: CSARGGGRSGEQFF
DNA: TGCAGTGCTAGAGGTGGCGGGAGAAGCGGTGAGCAGTTCTTC

size: many
V: TRBV28
D: -
J: TRBJ1-1
CDR3: CASSADRFEAFF
DNA: TGTGCCAGCAGTGCGGACCGTTTTGAAGCTTTCTTT

size: many
V: TRBV6-1
D: -
J: TRBJ1-1
CDR3: CAITGTENTEAFF
DNA: TGTGCCATCACTGGGACTGAAAACACTGAAGCTTTCTTT

size: many
V: TRBV11-3
D: -
J: TRBJ1-1
CDR3: CASRARGGEYSEAFF
DNA: TGTGCCAGCAGGGCGCGGGGGGGGGAGTATAGTGAAGCTTTCTTT

size: -
V: TRBV5-5
D: -
J: TRBJ1-3
CDR3: CASSQERRGTVSGNTIYF
DNA: TGTGCCAGCAGCCAAGAACGAAGGGGGACTGTCTCTGGAAACACCATATATTTT

size: -
V: TRBV12-5
D: -
J: TRBJ1-4
CDR3: CASGPPGFATNEKLFF
DNA: TGTGCTAGTGGTCCCCCTGGATTTGCAACTAATGAAAAACTGTTTTTT

size: -
V: TRBV7-9
D: -
J: TRBJ2-5
CDR3: CASSLLANQETQYF
DNA: TGTGCCAGCAGCCTCCTGGCGAACCAAGAGACCCAGTACTTC

size: many
V: TRBV28
D: -
J: TRBJ2-3
CDR3: CASMVPGNTDTQYF
DNA: TGTGCCAGCATGGTCCCGGGAAACACAGATACGCAGTATTTT

size: few
V: TRBV7-2
D: TRBD1
J: TRBJ1-2
CDR3: CASSLGGQGRNGYAF
DNA: TGTGCCAGCAGCTTAGGAGGACAGGGACGGAATGGCTACGCCTTC

size: many
V: TRBV13
D: -
J: TRBJ2-3
CDR3: CASDSVADTQYF
DNA: TGTGCCAGTGACAGCGTGGCAGATACGCAGTATTTT

size: many
V: TRBV7-2
D: -
J: TRBJ2-7
CDR3: CASSFDTPEQYF
DNA: TGTGCCAGCAGCTTCGACACTCCCGAGCAGTACTTC

size: many
V: TRBV7-9
D: -
J: TRBJ2-3
CDR3: CASSLVTGTDTQYF
DNA: TGTGCCAGCAGCTTAGTTACAGGCACAGATACGCAGTATTTT

size: many
V: TRBV12-3/TRBV12-4
D: TRBD1
J: TRBJ2-5
CDR3: CASSYRDRGETQYF
DNA: TGTGCCAGCAGTTACCGGGACAGGGGAGAGACCCAGTACTTC

size: many
V: TRBV12-3/TRBV12-4
D: -
J: TRBJ2-1
CDR3: CASSLRELTNEQFF
DNA: TGTGCCAGCAGTCTCCGAGAGTTGACCAATGAGCAGTTCTTC

size: -
V: TRBV27
D: -
J: TRBJ1-2
CDR3: CASSRLANYGYPF
DNA: TGTGCCAGCAGTCGCTTAGCTAACTATGGCTACCCCTTC

size: few
V: TRBV6-5
D: -
J: TRBJ2-5
CDR3: CASSYSIITAQETQYF
DNA: TGTGCCAGCAGTTACTCGATTATCACAGCCCAAGAGACCCAGTACTTC

size: once
V: TRBV4-3
D: -
J: TRBJ2-6
CDR3: CASSQDSSTFSGANVLTF
DNA: TGCGCCAGCAGCCAAGACAGCTCAACGTTCTCTGGGGCCAACGTCCTGACTTTC

size: few
V: TRBV3-1
D: TRBD2
J: TRBJ2-1
CDR3: CASSQDRLAGLSYNEQFF
DNA: TGTGCCAGCAGCCAAGATAGGCTAGCGGGCTTGTCCTACAATGAGCAGTTCTTC

size: -
V: TRBV19
D: -
J: TRBJ1-2
CDR3: CASSLVRVNYGYTF
DNA: TGTGCCAGTAGTTTGGTTCGGGTAAACTATGGCTACACCTTC

size: many
V: TRBV5-1
D: -
J: TRBJ1-4
CDR3: CASSPQGEKLFF
DNA: TGCGCCAGCAGCCCACAAGGGGAAAAACTGTTTTTT

size: many
V: TRBV11-2
D: TRBD2
J: TRBJ2-1
CDR3: CASSFSGSTSYNEQFF
DNA: TGTGCCAGCAGCTTTAGCGGGAGTACCTCCTACAATGAGCAGTTCTTC

size: many
V: TRBV7-3
D: TRBD1
J: TRBJ1-2
CDR3: CASSLTGGKDYGYTF
DNA: TGTGCCAGCAGCTTAACAGGGGGCAAGGACTATGGCTACACCTTC

size: -
V: TRBV13
D: -
J: TRBJ1-3
CDR3: CASSGGRAPVGGNTIYF
DNA: TGTGCCAGCAGCGGGGGAAGGGCCCCGGTCGGTGGAAACACCATATATTTT

size: -
V: TRBV11-3
D: -
J: TRBJ1-1
CDR3: CASSLVFGGRAFF
DNA: TGTGCCAGCAGCTTAGTCTTCGGGGGAAGAGCTTTCTTT

size: many
V: TRBV7-2
D: TRBD2
J: TRBJ2-5
CDR3: CASSLAPSGGWETQYF
DNA: TGTGCCAGCAGCTTAGCGCCTAGCGGGGGTTGGGAGACCCAGTACTTC

size: -
V: TRBV27
D: -
J: TRBJ2-1
CDR3: CASSPSASSYNEQFF
DNA: TGTGCCAGCAGCCCTAGCGCCTCCTCCTACAATGAGCAGTTCTTC

size: -
V: TRBV5-1
D: TRBD1
J: TRBJ1-4
CDR3: CASSRDRGLRTNEKLFF
DNA: TGCGCCAGCAGCAGGGACAGGGGGCTCAGGACTAATGAAAAACTGTTTTTT

size: few
V: TRBV15
D: -
J: TRBJ2-5
CDR3: CATRREETQYF
DNA: TGTGCCACAAGAAGAGAAGAGACCCAGTACTTC

size: -
V: TRBV2
D: -
J: TRBJ2-7
CDR3: CASTLGTLGYEQYF
DNA: TGTGCCAGCACTTTAGGGACCTTGGGGTACGAGCAGTACTTC

size: few
V: TRBV19
D: -
J: TRBJ2-7
CDR3: CASSRTFSLYEQYF
DNA: TGTGCCAGTAGTAGGACATTCTCACTCTACGAGCAGTACTTC

size: few
V: TRBV6-1
D: -
J: TRBJ2-3
CDR3: CASSEGGGGDTQYF
DNA: TGTGCCAGCAGTGAAGGTGGCGGAGGAGATACGCAGTATTTT

size: -
V: TRBV29-1
D: -
J: TRBJ1-4
CDR3: CSVEPLPNEKLFF
DNA: TGCAGCGTTGAACCACTACCCAATGAAAAACTGTTTTTT

size: -
V: TRBV18
D: TRBD1
J: TRBJ2-1
CDR3: CASSSAAQGYEQFF
DNA: TGTGCCAGCTCATCCGCAGCACAGGGGTATGAGCAGTTCTTC